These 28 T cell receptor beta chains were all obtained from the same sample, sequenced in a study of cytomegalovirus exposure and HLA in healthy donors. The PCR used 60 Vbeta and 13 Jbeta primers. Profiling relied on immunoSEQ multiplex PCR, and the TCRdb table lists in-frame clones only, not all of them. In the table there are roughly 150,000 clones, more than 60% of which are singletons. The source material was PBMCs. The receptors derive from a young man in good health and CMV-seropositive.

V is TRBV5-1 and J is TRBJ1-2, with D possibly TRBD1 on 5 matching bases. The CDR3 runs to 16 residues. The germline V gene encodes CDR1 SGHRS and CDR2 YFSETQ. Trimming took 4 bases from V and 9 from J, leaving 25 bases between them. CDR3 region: CASSPAGEGRERRYTF. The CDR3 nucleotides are TGCGCCAGCAGCCCCGCGGGAGAGGGCAGGGAAAGGCGCTACACCTTC.

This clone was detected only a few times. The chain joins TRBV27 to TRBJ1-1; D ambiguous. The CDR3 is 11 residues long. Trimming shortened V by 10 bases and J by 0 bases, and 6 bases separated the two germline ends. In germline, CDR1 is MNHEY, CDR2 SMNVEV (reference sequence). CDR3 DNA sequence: TGTGCCACCCTATTGAACACTGAAGCTTTCTTT. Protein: CATLLNTEAFF.

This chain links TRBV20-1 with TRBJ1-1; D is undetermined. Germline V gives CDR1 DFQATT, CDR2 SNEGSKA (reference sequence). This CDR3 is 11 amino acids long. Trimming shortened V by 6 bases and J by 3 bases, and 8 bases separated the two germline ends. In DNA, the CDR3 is TGCAGTGCGAGGAGGGACACTGAAGCTTTCTTT. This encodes CSARRDTEAFF.

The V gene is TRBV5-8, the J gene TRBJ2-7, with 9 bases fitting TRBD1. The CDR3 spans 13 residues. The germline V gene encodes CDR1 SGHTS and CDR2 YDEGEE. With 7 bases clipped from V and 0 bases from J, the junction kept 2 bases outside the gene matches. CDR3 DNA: TGTGCCAGCGGGGACAGGGACTCCTACGAGCAGTACTTC. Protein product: CASGDRDSYEQYF.

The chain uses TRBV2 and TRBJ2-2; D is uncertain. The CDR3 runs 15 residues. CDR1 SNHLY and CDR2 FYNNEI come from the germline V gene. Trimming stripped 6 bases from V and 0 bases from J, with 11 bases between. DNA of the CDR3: TGTGCCAGCAGGGAGAGTACAACGAACACCGGGGAGCTGTTTTTT. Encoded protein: CASRESTTNTGELFF.

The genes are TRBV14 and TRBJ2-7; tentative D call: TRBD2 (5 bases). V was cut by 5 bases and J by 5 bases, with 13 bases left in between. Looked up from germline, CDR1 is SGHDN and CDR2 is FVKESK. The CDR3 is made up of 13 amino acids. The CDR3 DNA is TGTGCCAGCAGCAAGAGTAGCGAGGACGAGCAGTACTTC. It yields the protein CASSKSSEDEQYF.

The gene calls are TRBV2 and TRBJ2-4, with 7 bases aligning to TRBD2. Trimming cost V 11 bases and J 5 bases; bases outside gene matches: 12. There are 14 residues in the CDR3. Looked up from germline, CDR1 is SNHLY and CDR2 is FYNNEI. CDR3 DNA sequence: TGTGCCTGGACCTTCCAGCGGGGCCAAAACATTCAGTACTTC. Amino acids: CAWTFQRGQNIQYF.

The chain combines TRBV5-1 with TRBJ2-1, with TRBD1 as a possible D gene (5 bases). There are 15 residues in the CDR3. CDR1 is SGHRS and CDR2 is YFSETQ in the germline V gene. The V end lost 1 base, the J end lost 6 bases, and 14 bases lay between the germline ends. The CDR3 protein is CASSLSPGYGNEQFF. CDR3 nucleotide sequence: TGCGCCAGCAGCTTGAGCCCAGGGTACGGCAATGAGCAGTTCTTC.

CDR3 sequence (DNA): TGTGCCAGTAGTTCTACCCTCCATAGAGTGGACACCATATATTTT. It is translated as CASSSTLHRVDTIYF. This chain uses TRBV19 with TRBJ1-3, with D unclear. V was trimmed by 5 bases and J by 8 bases, leaving 19 bases between them. CDR3 length: 15 amino acids. From germline, CDR1 is LNHDA and CDR2 SQIVND (reference sequence).

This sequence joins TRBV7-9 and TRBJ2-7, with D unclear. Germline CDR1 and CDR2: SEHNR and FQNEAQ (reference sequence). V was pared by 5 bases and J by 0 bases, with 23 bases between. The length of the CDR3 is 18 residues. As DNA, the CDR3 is TGTGCCAGCAGCCACCCGTCGATGCTGCAGTATCTCTCCTACGAGCAGTACTTC. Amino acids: CASSHPSMLQYLSYEQYF.

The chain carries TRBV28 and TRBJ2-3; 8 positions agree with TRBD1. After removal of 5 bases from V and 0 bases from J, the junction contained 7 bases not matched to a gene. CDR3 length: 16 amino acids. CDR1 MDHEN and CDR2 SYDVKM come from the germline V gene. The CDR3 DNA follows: TGTGCCAGCAGTCTCACGAGGACAGGGAGCACAGATACGCAGTATTTT. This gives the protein CASSLTRTGSTDTQYF.

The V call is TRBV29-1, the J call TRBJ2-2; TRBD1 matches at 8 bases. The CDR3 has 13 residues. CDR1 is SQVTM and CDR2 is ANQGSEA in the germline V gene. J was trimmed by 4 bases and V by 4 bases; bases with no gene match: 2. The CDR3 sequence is CSVGQGITGELFF. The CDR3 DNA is TGCAGCGTTGGACAGGGGATCACCGGGGAGCTGTTTTTT.

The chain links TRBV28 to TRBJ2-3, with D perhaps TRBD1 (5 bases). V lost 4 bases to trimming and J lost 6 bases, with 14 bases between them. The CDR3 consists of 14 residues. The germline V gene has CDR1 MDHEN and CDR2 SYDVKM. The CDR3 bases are TGTGCCAGCAGTTCACCAGGGCAATCGGATACGCAGTATTTT. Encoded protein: CASSSPGQSDTQYF. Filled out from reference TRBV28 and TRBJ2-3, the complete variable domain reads DVKVTQSSRYLVKRTGEKVFLECVQDMDHENMFWYRQDPGLGLRLIYFSYDVKMKEKGDIPEGYSVSREKKERFSLILESASTNQTSMYLCASSSPGQSDTQYFGPGTRLTVL.

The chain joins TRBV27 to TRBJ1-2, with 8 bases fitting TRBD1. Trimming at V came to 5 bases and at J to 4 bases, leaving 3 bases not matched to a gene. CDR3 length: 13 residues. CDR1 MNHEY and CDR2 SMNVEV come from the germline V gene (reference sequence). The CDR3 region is CASSPTGGYGYTF. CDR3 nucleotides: TGTGCCAGCAGTCCAACAGGGGGCTATGGCTACACCTTC.

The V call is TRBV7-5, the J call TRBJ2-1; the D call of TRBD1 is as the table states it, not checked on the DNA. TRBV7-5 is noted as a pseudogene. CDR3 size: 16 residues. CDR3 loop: CARSCGQPSKGCEQFF. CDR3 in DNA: TGTGCCAGAAGCTGCGGACAACCCTCTAAGGGTTGTGAGCAGTTCTTC.

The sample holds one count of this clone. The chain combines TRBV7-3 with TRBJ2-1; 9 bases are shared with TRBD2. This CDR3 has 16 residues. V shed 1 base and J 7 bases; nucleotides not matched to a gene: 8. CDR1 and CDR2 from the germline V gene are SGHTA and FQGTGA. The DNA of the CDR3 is TGTGCCAGCAGCTTAAGTGGTAGCGGGAGTATAAATGAGCAGTTCTTC. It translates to CASSLSGSGSINEQFF.

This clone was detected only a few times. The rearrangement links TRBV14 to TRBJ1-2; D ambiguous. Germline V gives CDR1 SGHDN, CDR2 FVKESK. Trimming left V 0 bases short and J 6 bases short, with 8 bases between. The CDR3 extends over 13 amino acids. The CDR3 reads CASSQDDGNGYTF. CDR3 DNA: TGTGCCAGCAGCCAAGACGACGGGAATGGCTACACCTTC.

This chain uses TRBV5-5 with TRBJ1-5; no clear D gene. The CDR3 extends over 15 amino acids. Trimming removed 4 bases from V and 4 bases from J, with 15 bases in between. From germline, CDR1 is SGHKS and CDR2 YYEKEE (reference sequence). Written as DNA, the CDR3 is TGTGCCAGCAGCCCCGGTCCTAGGATTAATCAGCCCCAGCATTTT. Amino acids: CASSPGPRINQPQHF.

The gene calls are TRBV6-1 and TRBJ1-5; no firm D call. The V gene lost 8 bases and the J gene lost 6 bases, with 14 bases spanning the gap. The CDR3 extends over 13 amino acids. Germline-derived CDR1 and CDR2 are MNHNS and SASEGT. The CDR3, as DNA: TGTGCCAGCCAGGAAGGTGTGTTTCAGCCCCAGCATTTT. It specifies CASQEGVFQPQHF.

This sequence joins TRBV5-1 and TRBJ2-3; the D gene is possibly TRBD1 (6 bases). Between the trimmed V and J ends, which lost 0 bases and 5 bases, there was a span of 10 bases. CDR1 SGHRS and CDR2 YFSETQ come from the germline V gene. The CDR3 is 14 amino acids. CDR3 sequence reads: CASSLGRGEDTQYF. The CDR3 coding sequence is TGCGCCAGCAGCTTGGGCAGGGGAGAAGATACGCAGTATTTT.

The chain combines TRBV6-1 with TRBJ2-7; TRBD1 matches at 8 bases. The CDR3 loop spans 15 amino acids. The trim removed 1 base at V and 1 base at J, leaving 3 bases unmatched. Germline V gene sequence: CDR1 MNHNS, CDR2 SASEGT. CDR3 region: CASSEGQGFSYEQYF. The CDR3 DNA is TGTGCCAGCAGTGAAGGACAGGGGTTTTCCTACGAGCAGTACTTC.

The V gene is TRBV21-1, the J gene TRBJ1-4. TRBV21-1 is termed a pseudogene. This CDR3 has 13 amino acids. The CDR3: CATLHLGGEKLFF. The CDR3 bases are TGTGCCACCTTACACTTGGGGGGTGAAAAACTGTTTTTT.

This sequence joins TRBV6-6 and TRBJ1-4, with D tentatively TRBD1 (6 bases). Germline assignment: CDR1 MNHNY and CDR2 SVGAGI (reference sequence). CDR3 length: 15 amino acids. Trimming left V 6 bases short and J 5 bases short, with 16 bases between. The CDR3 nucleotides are TGTGCCAGCAGCTACGACCGGCAGGGGAATGAAAAACTGTTTTTT. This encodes CASSYDRQGNEKLFF.

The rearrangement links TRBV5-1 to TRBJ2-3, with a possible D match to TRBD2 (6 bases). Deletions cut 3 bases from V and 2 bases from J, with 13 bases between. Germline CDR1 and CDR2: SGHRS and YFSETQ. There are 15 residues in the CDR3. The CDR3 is CASSSQAGPTDTQYF. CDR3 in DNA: TGCGCCAGCAGCTCCCAGGCGGGGCCCACAGATACGCAGTATTTT.

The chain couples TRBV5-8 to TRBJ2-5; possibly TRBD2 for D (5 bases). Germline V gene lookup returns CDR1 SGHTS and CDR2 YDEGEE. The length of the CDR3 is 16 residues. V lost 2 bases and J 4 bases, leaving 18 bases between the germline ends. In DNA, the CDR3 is TGTGCCAGCAGCTTACAACTAGGTAGTGGATCAGAGACCCAGTACTTC. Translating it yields CASSLQLGSGSETQYF.

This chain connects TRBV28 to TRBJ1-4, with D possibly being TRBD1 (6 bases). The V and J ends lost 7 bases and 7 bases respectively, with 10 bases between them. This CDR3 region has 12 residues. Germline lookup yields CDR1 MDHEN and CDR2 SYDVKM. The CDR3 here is CASTRGFEKLFF. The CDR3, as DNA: TGTGCCAGCACCAGGGGTTTTGAAAAACTGTTTTTT.

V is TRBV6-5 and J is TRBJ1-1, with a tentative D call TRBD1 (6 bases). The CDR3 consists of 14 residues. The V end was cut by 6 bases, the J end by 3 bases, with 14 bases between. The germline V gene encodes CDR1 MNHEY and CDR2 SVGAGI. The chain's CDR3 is CASSIQGSDTEAFF. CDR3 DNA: TGTGCCAGCAGCATACAGGGATCTGACACTGAAGCTTTCTTT.

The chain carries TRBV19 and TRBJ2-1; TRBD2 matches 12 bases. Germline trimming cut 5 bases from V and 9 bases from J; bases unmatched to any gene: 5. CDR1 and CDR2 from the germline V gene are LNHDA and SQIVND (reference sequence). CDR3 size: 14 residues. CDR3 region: CASSLWTSGTEQFF. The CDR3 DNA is TGTGCCAGTAGTCTCTGGACTAGCGGGACTGAGCAGTTCTTC.